This TCR beta chain was profiled in a study of early T cells in non-severe SARS-CoV-2 infection. Study background: Investigators sequenced bulk RNA drawn from unsorted whole blood, and chains remained unpaired.

Individual cDNA molecules were tagged with unique molecular identifiers. TCRdb itself ran the 5' RACE reads through MiXCR, one entry per CDR3 protein. The sample records tens of thousands of distinct CDR3 sequences, about 10% being singletons. Of note for this clonotype: The antigen remains unidentified.

Study results and caveats: Anti-spike CD8 responses were favored by VDJdb matching, which missed private and CD4 specificities.

Germline V lookup: CDR1 MGHRA, CDR2 YSYEKL. The CDR3 is made up of 14 amino acids. After removal of 3 bases from V and 3 bases from J, the junction contained 2 bases not matched to a gene. The sequencing here drew on whole blood, taken at baseline. The receptor was isolated from an adult who was a healthcare worker with PCR-confirmed SARS-CoV-2 infection or an uninfected control (not recorded which). This chain links TRBV4-1 with TRBJ2-1; TRBD2 agrees at 7 bases. The CDR3 here is CASSQPGGYNEQFF. For the CDR3, the DNA is TGCGCCAGCAGCCAGCCGGGAGGCTACAATGAGCAGTTCTTC.